The rows below give T cell receptor beta chains drawn from one sample of a study of CD8 T cells in ankylosing spondylitis. TCRdb reanalysed the 5' RACE reads using MiXCR and keeps one entry per CDR3 protein. The table has around 540,000 distinct CDR3 sequences, roughly an eighth seen once. The sample comprised blood, either unsorted or a sorted T cell fraction (not recorded which). The source is a male donor with ankylosing spondylitis. CDR3s leave out the opening cysteine and the closing phenylalanine or tryptophan. The D gene is left open where the match is weak.

CDR3aa: ASASLSGANVLT
j_gene: TRBJ2-6
v_gene: TRBV5-1
d_gene: .

CDR3aa: SATGVSYEQY
j_gene: TRBJ2-7
v_gene: TRBV29-1
d_gene: .

CDR3aa: AINGQGNEQY
j_gene: TRBJ2-7
v_gene: TRBV10-3
d_gene: TRBD1

CDR3aa: ATGTGLRDQPQH
j_gene: TRBJ1-5
v_gene: TRBV24-1
d_gene: TRBD1

CDR3aa: ASSFQMGETQY
j_gene: TRBJ2-5
v_gene: TRBV12-3/TRBV12-4
d_gene: .

CDR3aa: ASSPITGAGTEAF
j_gene: TRBJ1-1
v_gene: TRBV18
d_gene: TRBD1

CDR3aa: ASSQRYSDRETQY
j_gene: TRBJ2-5
v_gene: TRBV4-1
d_gene: .

CDR3aa: ATSRAGQGTGELF
j_gene: TRBJ2-2
v_gene: TRBV15
d_gene: TRBD1

CDR3aa: ASSWGLGGETQY
j_gene: TRBJ2-5
v_gene: TRBV11-2
d_gene: TRBD2

CDR3aa: ASSESEVRYGYT
j_gene: TRBJ1-2
v_gene: TRBV25-1
d_gene: .

CDR3aa: SVEGGQGQPQH
j_gene: TRBJ1-5
v_gene: TRBV29-1
d_gene: .

CDR3aa: ASSLGLAGVQHEQF
j_gene: TRBJ2-1
v_gene: TRBV11-2
d_gene: TRBD2

CDR3aa: ATSRLSAGDNEQF
j_gene: TRBJ2-1
v_gene: TRBV15
d_gene: TRBD2

CDR3aa: ASGGPTGGYT
j_gene: TRBJ1-2
v_gene: TRBV12-5
d_gene: .

CDR3aa: ASSESGRNEKLF
j_gene: TRBJ1-4
v_gene: TRBV10-2
d_gene: .

CDR3aa: ASSTQVGNTEAF
j_gene: TRBJ1-1
v_gene: TRBV5-1
d_gene: .

CDR3aa: ATSRDLGQETQY
j_gene: TRBJ2-5
v_gene: TRBV15
d_gene: .

CDR3aa: SAARGDRGHEQY
j_gene: TRBJ2-7
v_gene: TRBV20-1
d_gene: TRBD1

CDR3aa: ASSLKAGVSPLH
j_gene: TRBJ1-6
v_gene: TRBV12-3/TRBV12-4
d_gene: .

CDR3aa: ASSLDLNYGYT
j_gene: TRBJ1-2
v_gene: TRBV4-1
d_gene: .

CDR3aa: AITTPSSEQF
j_gene: TRBJ2-1
v_gene: TRBV10-3
d_gene: .

CDR3aa: ASYAERNTEAF
j_gene: TRBJ1-1
v_gene: TRBV5-1
d_gene: .

CDR3aa: ASSQDRGDNQPQH
j_gene: TRBJ1-5
v_gene: TRBV4-2
d_gene: .

CDR3aa: ASRHRLAVQETQY
j_gene: TRBJ2-5
v_gene: TRBV7-2
d_gene: TRBD2

CDR3aa: SVAQIDRNNEQF
j_gene: TRBJ2-1
v_gene: TRBV29-1
d_gene: .

CDR3aa: ASSHERTSGRFYNEQF
j_gene: TRBJ2-1
v_gene: TRBV12-3/TRBV12-4
d_gene: TRBD2

CDR3aa: ASSLYRMNTEAF
j_gene: TRBJ1-1
v_gene: TRBV7-2
d_gene: .

CDR3aa: ASSASNSNQPQH
j_gene: TRBJ1-5
v_gene: TRBV10-2
d_gene: .

CDR3aa: ASSSISFRETQY
j_gene: TRBJ2-5
v_gene: TRBV27
d_gene: .

CDR3aa: ASRLGGSSYNEQF
j_gene: TRBJ2-1
v_gene: TRBV5-1
d_gene: TRBD2

CDR3aa: ASTTLGGVSEAF
j_gene: TRBJ1-1
v_gene: TRBV3-1
d_gene: .

CDR3aa: ASSPRGVNTGELF
j_gene: TRBJ2-2
v_gene: TRBV7-9
d_gene: TRBD2

CDR3aa: SATTSGTGDTQY
j_gene: TRBJ2-3
v_gene: TRBV20-1
d_gene: TRBD2

CDR3aa: ASSFRRVTEAF
j_gene: TRBJ1-1
v_gene: TRBV12-3/TRBV12-4
d_gene: .

CDR3aa: ASSFREEAF
j_gene: TRBJ1-1
v_gene: TRBV2
d_gene: .

CDR3aa: ASSQSTANTEAF
j_gene: TRBJ1-1
v_gene: TRBV14
d_gene: .

CDR3aa: ASSWGGPNTEAF
j_gene: TRBJ1-1
v_gene: TRBV12-3/TRBV12-4
d_gene: .

CDR3aa: ASSLSEEGNQPQH
j_gene: TRBJ1-5
v_gene: TRBV27
d_gene: .

CDR3aa: ASSPNERVGNEQF
j_gene: TRBJ2-1
v_gene: TRBV7-8
d_gene: .

CDR3aa: ASSLETANEQF
j_gene: TRBJ2-1
v_gene: TRBV11-3
d_gene: .

CDR3aa: ASSPSGLAYDEQF
j_gene: TRBJ2-1
v_gene: TRBV5-1
d_gene: TRBD2

CDR3aa: ASSLIPAGGAYEQY
j_gene: TRBJ2-7
v_gene: TRBV5-6
d_gene: TRBD2

CDR3aa: AIGSDNEQY
j_gene: TRBJ2-7
v_gene: TRBV10-3
d_gene: .

CDR3aa: ASSLDRGVIYNEQF
j_gene: TRBJ2-1
v_gene: TRBV3-1
d_gene: TRBD1

CDR3aa: ASSGGLAGSFSYNEQF
j_gene: TRBJ2-1
v_gene: TRBV10-1
d_gene: TRBD2

CDR3aa: ASSSQISYEQY
j_gene: TRBJ2-7
v_gene: TRBV19
d_gene: .

CDR3aa: SVYLQETQY
j_gene: TRBJ2-5
v_gene: TRBV20-1
d_gene: .

CDR3aa: ASSLNRAGTLNTEAF
j_gene: TRBJ1-1
v_gene: TRBV11-2
d_gene: .

CDR3aa: ASTGANTGELF
j_gene: TRBJ2-2
v_gene: TRBV25-1
d_gene: .

CDR3aa: ASSSLDAMNTEAF
j_gene: TRBJ1-1
v_gene: TRBV11-2
d_gene: .

CDR3aa: ASSPYSGTSGMRETQY
j_gene: TRBJ2-5
v_gene: TRBV11-2
d_gene: TRBD2